This T cell receptor (beta chain) was recovered during a study of blood T cell repertoires in COVID-19. Study-wide background: There were acute and convalescent COVID-19 samples, and they came from the United States, Italy and Spain.

CDR3 length: 15 amino acids. The V gene lost 3 bases and the J gene lost 3 bases, with 15 bases spanning the gap. Germline CDR1 and CDR2: ENHRY and SYGVKD. Produced via immunoSEQ multiplex PCR; TCRdb's table is partial and in-frame only. Of tens of thousands of clones listed, approximately 80% were seen once; the top ten hold around 10%. The specimen was peripheral blood. The receptor comes from a man aged 45-65 years with acute or convalescent COVID-19. The chain recombines TRBV10-3 with TRBJ2-7; a weak D match, TRBD1 (6 bases). In DNA form, the CDR3 reads TGTGCCATCAGTGAACTCGGGGACAAGCGCTACGAGCAGTACTTC. Translation gives CAISELGDKRYEQYF.